The source of this T cell receptor (beta chain) is a study of blood T cell repertoires in COVID-19. Authors' methods: Cell counts per sample came from amplifying reference gene primers. The data were produced by immunoSEQ multiplex PCR, yet TCRdb's version contains in-frame clones alone and is incomplete. V and J calls and clone size are copied from that table; D and trimming were computed from the DNA. The sample consists of fewer than 500,000 clones, around nine tenths of them appearing once. The V and J ends lost 2 bases and 4 bases respectively, with 9 bases between them. This CDR3 comprises 14 residues. Germline V lookup: CDR1 SGHRS, CDR2 YFSETQ. Recruits, aged roughly 18 to 90 years, lived in 24 US areas. Participants had their cohort set by participant-reported clinical history.

The receptor comes from a woman younger than 45 with acute COVID-19. The rearrangement links TRBV5-1 to TRBJ2-2, with a tentative D call TRBD2 (5 bases). Sequencing was performed on PBMCs or T cells enriched from blood (not recorded which). The CDR3 loop is CASSFEGSTGELFF. DNA of the CDR3: TGCGCCAGCAGCTTTGAGGGTAGCACCGGGGAGCTGTTTTTT.